This section outlines one T cell receptor beta chain sequence together with its context. This specimen comes from a study of CD8 T cells in Susac syndrome. The individuals used as controls were healthy donors who had been matched for both age and sex. Bulk CD8+ and CD4+ cells came from magnetic negative isolation; CD8+ TEMRA by FACS. This CDR3 has 12 amino acids. Trimming shortened V by 6 bases and J by 5 bases, and 9 bases separated the two germline ends. Germline V gene data show CDR1 as LGHDT and CDR2 as YNNKEL (reference sequence). When the RNA was reverse transcribed, random hexamers were used with an input of roughly 0.45 to 1 ug. By means of immunoSEQ multiplex PCR, TCR beta CDR3 spanning 54 Vbeta and 13 Jbeta underwent amplification. One entry per CDR3 protein results from TCRdb running MiXCR on the immunoSEQ multiplex PCR reads. Here the sample spans roughly 150,000 distinct CDR3 sequences, roughly 93% being singletons.

The TCR comes from a human donor in good health. Source material: CD4+ T cells from PBMCs. The rearrangement joins TRBV3-1 to TRBJ2-3; the D is unclear. CDR3: CASRQLGDTQYF. CDR3 nucleotides: TGTGCCAGCAGGCAGCTAGGAGATACGCAGTATTTT.